A selection of T cell receptor beta chains follows, all from one sample in a study of blood T cell repertoires in COVID-19. Profiling relied on immunoSEQ multiplex PCR, and the TCRdb table lists in-frame clones only, not all of them. The sample has 180,000 or so clones, just over 85% seen once. Material for sequencing was peripheral blood. These receptors all come from a man aged 60 to 75 with acute or convalescent COVID-19. The conserved cysteine and the conserved F or W are not part of the CDR3 here. Each record gives: V gene, clone size, J gene, CDR3 protein. Rows give clone size only sometimes, using once, few, many, or a class for an expanded clone.

v_gene: TRBV27; abundance: NA; j_gene: TRBJ1-1; CDR3aa: ASRTPVRGRNTEAF
v_gene: TRBV6-5; abundance: NA; j_gene: TRBJ1-6; CDR3aa: ASLVDTYSPLH
v_gene: TRBV6-5; abundance: NA; j_gene: TRBJ1-6; CDR3aa: ASRTPGQANSPLH
v_gene: TRBV4-1; abundance: NA; j_gene: TRBJ2-1; CDR3aa: ASSQPLKRERGNEQF
v_gene: TRBV7-8; abundance: NA; j_gene: TRBJ1-2; CDR3aa: ASSLRQANYGYT
v_gene: TRBV10-2; abundance: NA; j_gene: TRBJ2-7; CDR3aa: ASSLQGGEQY
v_gene: TRBV19; abundance: few; j_gene: TRBJ2-7; CDR3aa: ASSIRGRTYEQY
v_gene: TRBV7-3; abundance: once; j_gene: TRBJ2-7; CDR3aa: ASSLNGGQQY
v_gene: TRBV19; abundance: NA; j_gene: TRBJ1-5; CDR3aa: ASSIGRSQSNQPQH
v_gene: TRBV7-9; abundance: once; j_gene: TRBJ2-5; CDR3aa: ASSHTQETQY
v_gene: TRBV7-6; abundance: NA; j_gene: TRBJ2-7; CDR3aa: ASSPGRNYEQY
v_gene: TRBV14; abundance: few; j_gene: TRBJ2-2; CDR3aa: ASSPRLGQQNTGELF
v_gene: TRBV5-1; abundance: few; j_gene: TRBJ2-1; CDR3aa: ASRPQGSVGNEQF
v_gene: TRBV24-1; abundance: NA; j_gene: TRBJ2-1; CDR3aa: ATRGTSGRNEQF
v_gene: TRBV5-1; abundance: once; j_gene: TRBJ1-4; CDR3aa: ASRQNNEKLF
v_gene: TRBV20-1; abundance: NA; j_gene: TRBJ2-7; CDR3aa: SAMRAPEQY
v_gene: TRBV14; abundance: NA; j_gene: TRBJ2-5; CDR3aa: ASSPLWRSPQETQY
v_gene: TRBV27; abundance: NA; j_gene: TRBJ2-3; CDR3aa: ASSSQGRWADTQY
v_gene: TRBV11-2; abundance: NA; j_gene: TRBJ2-7; CDR3aa: ASTGLAVYEQY
v_gene: TRBV3-1/TRBV3-2; abundance: NA; j_gene: TRBJ2-6; CDR3aa: ASSQEFTSGANVLT
v_gene: TRBV5-1; abundance: NA; j_gene: TRBJ1-1; CDR3aa: ASSLRPGRSDTEAF
v_gene: TRBV9; abundance: NA; j_gene: TRBJ2-5; CDR3aa: ASSVEGGLRETQY
v_gene: TRBV3-1/TRBV3-2; abundance: NA; j_gene: TRBJ1-1; CDR3aa: ASSQGGNTEAF
v_gene: TRBV7-2; abundance: NA; j_gene: TRBJ2-1; CDR3aa: ASGLAASSYNEQF
v_gene: TRBV5-1; abundance: few; j_gene: TRBJ2-3; CDR3aa: ASSSQTSGTPNTQY
v_gene: TRBV28; abundance: few; j_gene: TRBJ2-5; CDR3aa: ASSLSGEETQY
v_gene: TRBV28; abundance: NA; j_gene: TRBJ1-2; CDR3aa: ASSPQGTYGYT
v_gene: TRBV18; abundance: NA; j_gene: TRBJ2-3; CDR3aa: ASSPQLARTDTQY
v_gene: TRBV19; abundance: NA; j_gene: TRBJ1-3; CDR3aa: ASSMDNRGKGNTIY
v_gene: TRBV5-6; abundance: once; j_gene: TRBJ1-6; CDR3aa: ASSKTGDSPLH
v_gene: TRBV19; abundance: NA; j_gene: TRBJ2-3; CDR3aa: ASSSLAERTDTQY
v_gene: TRBV3-1/TRBV3-2; abundance: NA; j_gene: TRBJ2-6; CDR3aa: ASTPSGSSGANVLT
v_gene: TRBV28; abundance: NA; j_gene: TRBJ2-7; CDR3aa: ASSFLDSLLNSYEQY
v_gene: TRBV11-3; abundance: NA; j_gene: TRBJ1-1; CDR3aa: ASSLSLNTEAF
v_gene: TRBV3-1/TRBV3-2; abundance: NA; j_gene: TRBJ2-2; CDR3aa: ASSQATSGEMAGELF
v_gene: TRBV28; abundance: NA; j_gene: TRBJ2-7; CDR3aa: ASTRGGSGYEQY
v_gene: TRBV5-4; abundance: many; j_gene: TRBJ1-2; CDR3aa: ASSLGGRGFGYT
v_gene: TRBV5-1; abundance: NA; j_gene: TRBJ2-1; CDR3aa: ASSFSTEAAKNEQF
v_gene: TRBV18; abundance: once; j_gene: TRBJ2-5; CDR3aa: ASSPRTREETQY
v_gene: TRBV28; abundance: NA; j_gene: TRBJ1-2; CDR3aa: ASSLRQGEGYT
v_gene: TRBV28; abundance: NA; j_gene: TRBJ2-7; CDR3aa: ASSPHRDTSYEQY
v_gene: TRBV5-1; abundance: NA; j_gene: TRBJ2-5; CDR3aa: ASSWGQFLYQETQY
v_gene: TRBV19; abundance: NA; j_gene: TRBJ1-5; CDR3aa: ASSITLTYQPQH
v_gene: TRBV6-2/TRBV6-3; abundance: many; j_gene: TRBJ2-7; CDR3aa: ASRYRDRAYEQY
v_gene: TRBV2; abundance: NA; j_gene: TRBJ1-1; CDR3aa: ASSERGGQGNTEAF
v_gene: TRBV27; abundance: few; j_gene: TRBJ2-7; CDR3aa: ASSRSNAGGAPTYEQY
v_gene: TRBV27; abundance: NA; j_gene: TRBJ2-7; CDR3aa: ASSRDRASYEQY
v_gene: TRBV25-1; abundance: NA; j_gene: TRBJ2-1; CDR3aa: ASSARSGNNEQF
v_gene: TRBV3-1/TRBV3-2; abundance: NA; j_gene: TRBJ2-4; CDR3aa: ASSRGTALAKNIQY
v_gene: TRBV7-3; abundance: NA; j_gene: TRBJ1-1; CDR3aa: ASSVQMNTEAF
v_gene: TRBV5-4; abundance: NA; j_gene: TRBJ2-1; CDR3aa: ASSFRQGSAYNEQF